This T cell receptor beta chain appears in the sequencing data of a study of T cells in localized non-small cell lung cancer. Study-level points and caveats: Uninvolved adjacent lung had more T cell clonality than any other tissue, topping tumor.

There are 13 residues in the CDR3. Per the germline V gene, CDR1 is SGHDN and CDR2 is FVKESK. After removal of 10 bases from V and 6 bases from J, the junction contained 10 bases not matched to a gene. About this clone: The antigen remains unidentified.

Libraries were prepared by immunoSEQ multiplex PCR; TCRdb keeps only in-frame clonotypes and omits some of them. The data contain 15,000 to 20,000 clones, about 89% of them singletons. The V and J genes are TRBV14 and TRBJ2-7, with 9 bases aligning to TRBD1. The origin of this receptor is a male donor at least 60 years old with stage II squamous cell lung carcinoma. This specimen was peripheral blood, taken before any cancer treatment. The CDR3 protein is CATAGQGLGEQYF. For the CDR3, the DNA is TGTGCCACCGCGGGACAGGGATTGGGCGAGCAGTACTTC.